This TCR beta chain is from a study of cytomegalovirus exposure and HLA in healthy donors. Study results and limitations: For presence/absence analyses, sequencing depth was assumed to be roughly uniform across donors. A prior analysis recorded that most TCR beta V segments were productive about 90% or about 30% of the time. A later analysis showed TCR association rates differing by HLA locus, peaking at DRB1 and lowest at HLA-C. Investigators reported more than 150 TCR beta chains as tied to cytomegalovirus.

This clone was observed a handful of times. The antigen is undetermined. The germline gives CDR1 SNHLY, CDR2 FYNNEI. The CDR3 runs 13 residues. Between the trimmed V and J ends, which lost 7 bases and 0 bases, there was a span of 10 bases. PCR primers comprised 60 Vbeta and 13 Jbeta primers. TCRdb's copy holds only in-frame clones and misses some; the assay was immunoSEQ multiplex PCR. The sample holds 130,000 or so clones, about 8.5% seen once. This chain links TRBV2 with TRBJ2-7, with D unclear. The receptor comes from a man aged 40-55 years in good health and CMV-seronegative. Source material: PBMCs. The CDR3 is CASKTLSSYEQYF. The CDR3 nucleotides read TGTGCCAGCAAAACGCTTAGCTCCTACGAGCAGTACTTC.